Below are 15 T cell receptor beta chains sequenced from a single sample in a study of Graves' ophthalmopathy and Graves' hyperthyroidism. Amplification of TCR beta CDR3 regions used RNA transcripts. HTBI-primed RT-PCR formed the first round, and a multiplex PCR formed the second. TCRdb itself ran the multiplex PCR reads through MiXCR, one entry per CDR3 protein. This sample has 350,000 to 400,000 distinct CDR3 sequences, with about 16% found just once. The sequencing input was peripheral blood. These receptors originate from a woman under 30 with Graves' ophthalmopathy.

The chain combines TRBV18 with TRBJ2-7; 8 positions match TRBD1. This CDR3 has 16 amino acids. From germline, CDR1 is KGHSH and CDR2 LQKENI. With 3 bases clipped from V and 6 bases from J, the junction kept 13 bases outside the gene matches. The CDR3 is CASSPSLSGQGSEQYF. As DNA, the CDR3 is TGTGCCAGCTCACCTTCTCTTTCTGGACAGGGATCCGAGCAGTACTTC.

At least ten counts were recorded for this clonotype. This chain joins TRBV28 and TRBJ1-2, with a tentative D call TRBD1 (5 bases). CDR1 is MDHEN and CDR2 is SYDVKM in the germline V gene. Trimming shortened V by 5 bases and J by 4 bases, and 17 bases separated the two germline ends. There are 15 residues in the CDR3. The CDR3 is CASSPQGLAVYGYTF. CDR3 sequence (DNA): TGTGCCAGCAGTCCGCAGGGCTTGGCAGTCTATGGCTACACCTTC.

This clonotype came up many times. J is TRBJ2-7 and V is TRBV28, with 8 bases aligning to TRBD2. The ends lost 7 bases at V and 3 bases at J; junction bases unmatched: 11. CDR3 length equals 15 residues. Germline CDR1 reads MDHEN; CDR2 reads SYDVKM. DNA for the CDR3: TGTGCCAGCACCTCCGGGGGGGCGGTAGACTACGAGCAGTACTTC. Translation: CASTSGGAVDYEQYF.

The genes are TRBV3-1 and TRBJ2-5; D is perhaps TRBD1 (6 bases). CDR1 is LGHDT and CDR2 is YNNKEL in the germline V gene (reference sequence). V gave up 0 bases and J gave up 5 bases, with 16 bases separating them. The CDR3 length is 16 residues. CDR3 loop: CASSQDGSGQGETQYF. In DNA form, the CDR3 reads TGTGCCAGCAGCCAAGATGGATCGGGACAAGGGGAGACCCAGTACTTC.

This clonotype was seen ten or more times. The CDR3 loop reads CASRPRGQGAPAEAFF. In DNA, the CDR3 is TGTGCCAGCAGGCCACGGGGACAGGGGGCGCCTGCTGAAGCTTTCTTT. The chain links TRBV28 to TRBJ1-1, with 12 bases identical to TRBD1. The CDR3 sequence is 16 residues long. Germline CDR1 MDHEN, CDR2 SYDVKM. V gave up 6 bases and J gave up 6 bases; unmatched junction bases: 11.

The genes are TRBV6-1 and TRBJ1-5, with unresolved D. This CDR3 spans 13 amino acids. Germline-derived CDR1 and CDR2 are MNHNS and SASEGT. Trimming stripped 3 bases from V and 5 bases from J, with 8 bases between. The CDR3 nucleotides read TGTGCCAGCAGTGAGATTATAGATCAGCCCCAGCATTTT. Its translation: CASSEIIDQPQHF.

This clonotype was detected ten times or more. V is TRBV20-1 and J is TRBJ2-7; 12 nucleotides line up with TRBD2. V gave up 6 bases and J gave up 2 bases; unmatched junction bases: 5. Germline CDR1 reads DFQATT; CDR2 reads SNEGSKA (reference sequence). CDR3 length: 14 residues. The CDR3 coding sequence is TGCAGTGCCCCCGGACTAGCGGGACCCTACGAGCAGTACTTC. Its protein is CSAPGLAGPYEQYF.

This clonotype was picked up many times. The chain uses TRBV12-3 or TRBV12-4 and TRBJ2-2; no clear D gene. The CDR3 contains 13 residues. With 6 bases removed from V and 6 bases from J, the gap between germline ends came to 11 bases. The CDR3 loop is CASSPSGAGELFF. Here the CDR3 DNA reads TGTGCCAGCAGCCCCAGTGGGGCCGGGGAGCTGTTTTTT.

This chain connects TRBV6-5 to TRBJ2-5; 8 nucleotides line up with TRBD1. The CDR3 contains 15 residues. Germline CDR1 MNHEY, CDR2 SVGAGI. V lost 4 bases to trimming and J lost 5 bases; unmatched junction nucleotides: 9. Here the CDR3 reads CASSSPQGAGETQYF. CDR3 coding DNA: TGTGCCAGCAGTTCGCCGCAGGGGGCCGGGGAGACCCAGTACTTC.

The CDR3 DNA follows: TGTGCCAGCAGTGAGACCGACAGGGCTGAAGCTTTCTTT. This gives the protein CASSETDRAEAFF. The chain combines TRBV6-1 with TRBJ1-1; 7 bases line up with TRBD1. The CDR3 totals 13 residues. Germline V gene data show CDR1 as MNHNS and CDR2 as SASEGT. Losses at the gene ends were 3 bases for V and 6 bases for J; bases not matched to a gene: 4.

This clonotype has at least ten counts. The CDR3 is CASKGSVNTGELFF. The CDR3 DNA reads TGCGCCAGCAAAGGTTCGGTGAACACCGGGGAGCTGTTTTTT. The rearrangement joins TRBV5-1 to TRBJ2-2; D gene unclear. The CDR3 consists of 14 residues. Between the trimmed V and J ends, which lost 6 bases and 1 base, there was a span of 10 bases. Looked up from germline, CDR1 is SGHRS and CDR2 is YFSETQ. The whole variable domain, remainder taken from reference TRBV5-1 and TRBJ2-2, is KAGVTQTPRYLIKTRGQQVTLSCSPISGHRSVSWYQQTPGQGLQFLFEYFSETQRNKGNFPGRFSGRQFSNSRSEMNVSTLELGDSALYLCASKGSVNTGELFFGEGSRLTVL.

The genes are TRBV11-3 and TRBJ2-2; 9 bases line up with TRBD2. The CDR3 consists of 15 residues. In germline, CDR1 is SGHNT, CDR2 YENEEA. The V gene end was trimmed by 4 bases and the J gene end by 4 bases; junction bases not matched to a gene: 4. The CDR3 coding sequence is TGTGCCAGCAGCTCGTGGACTAGCGCCACCGGGGAGCTGTTTTTT. This codes for CASSSWTSATGELFF.

This clonotype was found many times. The chain employs TRBV7-2 and TRBJ2-4, with 8 bases that match TRBD1. This CDR3 contains 14 residues. Per the germline V gene, CDR1 is SGHTA and CDR2 is FQGNSA. The junction had 3 bases not matched to a gene; V was cut back by 5 bases and J by 3 bases. Here the CDR3 reads CASSADRDKNIQYF. The DNA for the CDR3 is TGTGCCAGCAGCGCGGACAGGGACAAAAACATTCAGTACTTC.

The table lists this clonotype with many counts. The genes are TRBV6-2 or TRBV6-3 and TRBJ1-1; D is unclear. CDR3 size: 15 residues. Germline V gene data show CDR1 as MNHEY and CDR2 as SVGEGT. V lost 0 bases, J lost 5 bases, and 13 bases lay in between. In DNA form, the CDR3 reads TGTGCCAGCAGTTACTCCACCCCGGGTTTGACTGAAGCTTTCTTT. This sequence encodes CASSYSTPGLTEAFF.

This clonotype has at least ten counts. The CDR3 does not close with the conserved phenylalanine or tryptophan, likely indicating a read error. The gene calls are TRBV6-2 or TRBV6-3 and TRBJ1-1; D not resolved. CDR3 length: 14 amino acids. Trimming removed 8 bases at V and 2 bases at J, with 15 bases between. CDR1 is MNHEY, CDR2 SVGEGT, per germline. DNA for the CDR3: TGTGCCAGCGCTCACGGACTGATTAACACTGAAGCTTTCCTT. This codes for CASAHGLINTEAFL.